The rows below give T cell receptor beta chains drawn from one sample of a study of early T cells in non-severe SARS-CoV-2 infection. TCRdb reanalysed the 5' RACE reads using MiXCR and keeps one entry per CDR3 protein. Of over 30,000 distinct CDR3 sequences in the sample, around 8% are singletons; the top ten hold around 12%. The sequencing used whole blood, collected at baseline. These TCRs come from an adult who was a healthcare worker with PCR-confirmed SARS-CoV-2 infection or an uninfected control (not recorded which). CDR3s include the opening cysteine and the closing phenylalanine or tryptophan. The D gene is left open where the match is weak. Clone size appears in some rows only: once, few, many, or a class for an expanded clone.

size	V	J	D	DNA	CDR3
.	TRBV7-3	TRBJ2-5	.	TGTGCCAGCAGCTTAAACCCCGGACAAGAGACCCAGTACTTC	CASSLNPGQETQYF
.	TRBV18	TRBJ2-1	.	TGTGCCAGCTCACCCTTACCCCTCAATGAGCAGTTCTTC	CASSPLPLNEQFF
many	TRBV7-2	TRBJ2-7	.	TGTGCCAGCAGCTTAAGTTGGGTATACGAGCAGTACTTC	CASSLSWVYEQYF
.	TRBV6-5	TRBJ1-2	TRBD1	TGTGCCAGCAGTAAACGGGACAGGGCTGGCTATGGCTACACCTTC	CASSKRDRAGYGYTF
many	TRBV4-1	TRBJ1-2	.	TGCGCCAGCAGCCAAGATCAGATAATTAACTATGGCTACACCTTC	CASSQDQIINYGYTF
many	TRBV4-1	TRBJ2-7	.	TGCGCCAGCAGCCAAGGTACCAGCTCCTACGAGCAGTACTTC	CASSQGTSSYEQYF
many	TRBV7-9	TRBJ1-5	.	TGTGCCAGCAGCGAAGGGAAGAATAGCAATCAGCCCCAGCATTTT	CASSEGKNSNQPQHF
many	TRBV19	TRBJ2-7	.	TGTGCCAGTAGTCTCCCCGGGTCCTACGAGCAGTACTTC	CASSLPGSYEQYF
.	TRBV7-6	TRBJ2-5	TRBD2	TGTGCCAGCAGCTTAGTGGTCAGCGGGGGGGGTTTCCAAGAGACCCAGTACTTC	CASSLVVSGGGFQETQYF
.	TRBV5-1	TRBJ2-1	.	TGCGCCAGCAGCTTGGAGGGGGAAGCCTCCTACAATGAGCAGTTCTTC	CASSLEGEASYNEQFF
.	TRBV7-2	TRBJ2-2	TRBD2	TGTGCCAGCAGCTTAGTGGGCTTAGCGGGTGGAACCGGGGAGCTGTTTTTT	CASSLVGLAGGTGELFF
.	TRBV27	TRBJ2-3	.	TGTGCCAGCAGTTTAACGGACCCCCGGCAGGATACGCAGTATTTT	CASSLTDPRQDTQYF
many	TRBV6-1	TRBJ2-7	TRBD2	TGTGCCAGCAGCGGGAGGGGTATTGCCTACGAGCAGTACTTC	CASSGRGIAYEQYF
.	TRBV12-3/TRBV12-4	TRBJ2-4	.	TGTGCCAGCAGCTCAGGAAACATTCAGTACTTC	CASSSGNIQYF
many	TRBV11-2	TRBJ1-6	.	TGTGCCAGCACCCTCAACGGGGTAGTTAATAATTCACCCCTCCACTTT	CASTLNGVVNNSPLHF
.	TRBV7-2	TRBJ1-1	.	TGTGCCAGCAGCTCGAGGGGGGGCAGTACTGAAGCTTTCTTT	CASSSRGGSTEAFF
many	TRBV19	TRBJ2-4	.	TGTGCCAGTAGTATGGTATGGGGGGCCAAAAACATTCAGTACTTC	CASSMVWGAKNIQYF
.	TRBV7-9	TRBJ2-5	TRBD1	TGTGCCAGCAGCTTACAGGGGGCTGGGGAGACCCAGTACTTC	CASSLQGAGETQYF
.	TRBV6-1	TRBJ2-2	.	TGTGCCAGCAGTGGAGTGCGTGGAAGCTCCGGGGAGCTGTTTTTT	CASSGVRGSSGELFF
many	TRBV5-1	TRBJ1-2	.	TGCGCCAGCAGCGCGTACGACACCCCCCGCGGTGGCTACACCTTC	CASSAYDTPRGGYTF
.	TRBV20-1	TRBJ2-2	.	TGCAGTGTGTGGGGGGACACCGGGGAGCTGTTTTTT	CSVWGDTGELFF
many	TRBV28	TRBJ1-6	.	TGTGCCACCGGGACAAGCAATTCACCCCTCCACTTT	CATGTSNSPLHF
many	TRBV12-3/TRBV12-4	TRBJ1-1	.	TGTGCCAGCAGCAACGGGGTTGAAGCTTTCTTT	CASSNGVEAFF
medium-sized	TRBV5-4	TRBJ2-3	.	TGTGCCAGCAGCGTTGAAGGTCGGAGGGACGAAGGGGATACGCAGTATTTT	CASSVEGRRDEGDTQYF
once	TRBV20-1	TRBJ2-7	TRBD1	TGCAGTGCGGCAACAGGGGGTGCTACCTACGAGCAGTACTTC	CSAATGGATYEQYF
few	TRBV6-6	TRBJ2-1	.	TGTGCCAGCAGTTACTGGGGGACCGTATCCGATGAGCAGTTCTTC	CASSYWGTVSDEQFF
few	TRBV28	TRBJ2-7	.	TGTGCCAGCAGTTTTTCCCCCGTGGGGGGCTACTACGAGCAGTACTTC	CASSFSPVGGYYEQYF
many	TRBV27	TRBJ1-5	.	TGTGCCAGCAGTCCGGACAGTGCGCTGCAGCCCCAGCATTTT	CASSPDSALQPQHF
.	TRBV29-1	TRBJ2-5	.	TGCAGCGTTGGAGGGGAGACATTCGACTTC	CSVGGETFDF
few	TRBV27	TRBJ2-3	TRBD2	TGTGCCAGCAGTCCCTTGAGCGGGGGGGCAGATACGCAGTATTTT	CASSPLSGGADTQYF
many	TRBV19	TRBJ1-6	.	TGTGCCAGTAGTATAGTCGCAAGGAGAGGTCTTGGTTCACCCCTCCACTTT	CASSIVARRGLGSPLHF
many	TRBV6-5	TRBJ1-6	.	TGTGCCAGCAGTTTTTACGCAGGGAGCTCCTATAATTCACCCCTCCACTTT	CASSFYAGSSYNSPLHF
many	TRBV29-1	TRBJ2-3	TRBD1	TGCAGCGTTGTTGGGACAGAGACAGATACGCAGTATTTT	CSVVGTETDTQYF
many	TRBV27	TRBJ2-1	.	TGTGCCAGCAGTTCGGGGAATGAGCAGTTCTTC	CASSSGNEQFF
few	TRBV10-3	TRBJ2-5	TRBD2	TGTGCCATCAGGGGCGATGGCGGGGGGGGAGAGACCCAGTACTTC	CAIRGDGGGGETQYF
few	TRBV5-6	TRBJ2-2	.	TGTGCCAGCAGCCGTGAATCGGGGCGAGGCACCGGGGAGCTGTTTTTT	CASSRESGRGTGELFF
many	TRBV20-1	TRBJ2-7	.	TGCAGTGCAAGCTACGAGCAGTACTTC	CSASYEQYF
few	TRBV27	TRBJ2-3	TRBD1	TGTGCCAGCAGTTCGCCTCAGGGGGCAGATACGCAGTATTTT	CASSSPQGADTQYF
few	TRBV7-9	TRBJ2-7	.	TGTGCCAGCAGCCCGGGACAAATTCTCTCCTACGAGCAGTACTTC	CASSPGQILSYEQYF
many	TRBV12-3/TRBV12-4	TRBJ1-6	.	TGTGCCAGCAGTCCACAGGCGAGCTCCTATAATTCACCCCTCCACTTT	CASSPQASSYNSPLHF
few	TRBV3-1	TRBJ1-5	.	TGTGCCAGCAGCCTTGGGAACGTCTTTAGCAATCAGCCCCAGCATTTT	CASSLGNVFSNQPQHF
.	TRBV3-1	TRBJ1-2	TRBD1	TGTGCCAGCAGCCAAGTTACCGGGACAGATCTTGAAAAGGGGTATGGCTACACCTTC	CASSQVTGTDLEKGYGYTF
.	TRBV10-2	TRBJ2-6	.	TGCGCCAGCTCAGTATCTGGGGCCAACGTCCTGACTTTC	CASSVSGANVLTF
few	TRBV12-3/TRBV12-4	TRBJ2-4	.	TGTGCCAGCAGTCCGTGGGCAGAGCTAGCCAAAAACATTCAGTACTTC	CASSPWAELAKNIQYF
.	TRBV6-5	TRBJ1-2	.	TGTGCCAGCCCTCACTCTTATGGCTACACCTTC	CASPHSYGYTF
.	TRBV4-3	TRBJ1-1	.	TGCGCCAGCAGCCAAGATCGTTTGAACACTGAAGCTTTCTTT	CASSQDRLNTEAFF
.	TRBV3-1	TRBJ2-3	.	TGTGCCAGCAGCTACAGCGGCACAGATACGCAGTATTTT	CASSYSGTDTQYF
medium-sized	TRBV3-1	TRBJ2-1	.	TGTGCCAGCAGCCAATCGACCTTGACCTACAATGAGCAGTTCTTC	CASSQSTLTYNEQFF
many	TRBV30	TRBJ1-4	.	TGTGCCTGGAGTGTCAGAACCGGGAAACTGTTTTTT	CAWSVRTGKLFF
.	TRBV2	TRBJ1-6	.	TGTGCCTCCACAGGGTACAATTCACCCCTCCACTTT	CASTGYNSPLHF
few	TRBV7-2	TRBJ1-6	.	TGTGCCAGCAGCTTTCCCCCGGAGCGTTATAATTCACCCCTCCACTTT	CASSFPPERYNSPLHF
.	TRBV4-1	TRBJ2-7	TRBD1	TGCGCCAGCAGCCAAGTTGTTGGACAGGGGGTTGTCGAGCAGTACTTC	CASSQVVGQGVVEQYF
.	TRBV2	TRBJ2-1	.	TGTGCCACCGCTATCTACAATGAGCAGTTCTTC	CATAIYNEQFF